This T cell receptor (beta chain) was profiled in a study of CD8 T cells in ankylosing spondylitis. Preparation of TCR beta libraries was done by quantitative 5'-RACE with molecular barcodes. TCRdb reanalysed the 5' RACE reads using MiXCR and keeps one entry per CDR3 protein. The sample consists of 650,000 to 800,000 distinct CDR3 sequences, 15% to 20% of them appearing once. Study outcomes and limitations: Apparently characteristic of ankylosing spondylitis blood was a TCR beta motif (roughly eight highly homologous variants). Previously reported in reactive arthritis synovial fluid and blood were some of the motif variants.

A few counts support this clonotype. What it recognizes is unknown. Per the germline V gene, CDR1 is SGHDN and CDR2 is FVKESK. The CDR3 loop spans 15 amino acids. V was trimmed by 0 bases and J by 5 bases, leaving 12 bases between them. The rearrangement links TRBV14 to TRBJ2-3; D remains unclear. The specimen sequenced was blood, either unsorted or a sorted T cell fraction (not recorded which). The clonotype originates from a male donor with ankylosing spondylitis. CDR3 in DNA: TGTGCCAGCAGCCAAGAGGGATCCCTGGGAGATACGCAGTATTTT. Encoded protein: CASSQEGSLGDTQYF.